A single sample is the source of the 11 T cell receptor beta chains below, sequenced in a study of blood T cell repertoires in COVID-19. This table comes from immunoSEQ multiplex PCR, and its TCRdb copy is limited to in-frame clones, with some not included. The sample contains 300,000 to 350,000 clones, roughly 89% of which appear only once. The source material was PBMCs or T cells enriched from blood (not recorded which). Source of these receptors: a woman aged 25 to 39 who had recovered from COVID-19.

V and J are TRBV7-3 and TRBJ2-1; 14 bases match TRBD2. CDR1 and CDR2 (germline): SGHTA, FQGTGA. The CDR3 loop spans 17 amino acids. V lost 1 base to trimming and J lost 8 bases; unmatched junction nucleotides: 7. The CDR3 bases are TGTGCCAGCAGCTTAAACCCGACTAGCGGGAGGGGGGATGAGCAGTTCTTC. It yields the protein CASSLNPTSGRGDEQFF.

This chain connects TRBV3-1 (or the pseudogene TRBV3-2) to TRBJ1-4, with 9 bases that match TRBD1. Germline trimming cut 4 bases from V and 8 bases from J; bases unmatched to any gene: 11. There are 16 residues in the CDR3. CDR1 is LGHDT and CDR2 is YNNKEL in the germline V gene (reference sequence). In nucleotides, the CDR3 is TGTGCCAGCAGCCCCTCAAGGACAGGGGTTACGGAAAAACTGTTTTTT. Amino acid sequence: CASSPSRTGVTEKLFF.

The chain uses TRBV6-6 and TRBJ2-3; weak D call: TRBD2 (5 bases). This CDR3 contains 14 residues. Trimming took 11 bases from V and 2 from J, leaving 17 bases between them. Germline V CDR1 and CDR2: MNHNY, SVGAGI (reference sequence). Here the CDR3 reads CASRGPINTDTQYF. The CDR3 DNA is TGTGCCTCTCGCGGGCCAATCAACACAGATACGCAGTATTTT.

The genes are TRBV27 and TRBJ1-2, with D perhaps matching TRBD1 (5 bases). This CDR3 contains 13 residues. Germline lookup yields CDR1 MNHEY and CDR2 SMNVEV (reference sequence). Trimming cost V 6 bases and J 4 bases, with 12 bases left between them. Here the CDR3 reads CASSPGLFYGYTF. The CDR3 DNA reads TGTGCCAGCAGCCCGGGACTCTTCTATGGCTACACCTTC.

Of note for this clone: Other DNA sequences from this sample encode an identical CDR3 as well. The J gene is TRBJ2-7, the V gene TRBV28; a possible D gene is TRBD1 (6 bases). The CDR3 has 14 amino acids. Germline loops: CDR1 MDHEN, CDR2 SYDVKM. Trimming cost V 6 bases and J 3 bases, with 15 bases left between them. CDR3 nucleotide sequence: TGTGCCAGCAGAATCGGGCAGGGGCTCTACGAGCAGTACTTC. The encoded protein is CASRIGQGLYEQYF. Drawing the rest from reference TRBV28 and TRBJ2-7, the complete variable domain is DVKVTQSSRYLVKRTGEKVFLECVQDMDHENMFWYRQDPGLGLRLIYFSYDVKMKEKGDIPEGYSVSREKKERFSLILESASTNQTSMYLCASRIGQGLYEQYFGPGTRLTVT.

The chain is built from TRBV6-5 and TRBJ2-7, with TRBD2 matching 7 bases. The ends lost 6 bases at V and 2 bases at J; junction bases unmatched: 7. The length of the CDR3 is 14 residues. CDR1 and CDR2 from the germline V gene are MNHEY and SVGAGI. CDR3 nucleotide sequence: TGTGCCAGCAGAGGGGACTATCAAGCCTACGAGCAGTACTTC. This encodes CASRGDYQAYEQYF.

The V and J genes are TRBV19 and TRBJ1-3, with 7 bases matching TRBD1. Germline CDR1 is LNHDA and CDR2 is SQIVND (reference sequence). V lost 10 bases to trimming and J lost 0 bases; unmatched junction nucleotides: 12. CDR3 length equals 16 residues. The CDR3 nucleotides read TGTGCCACTCGAGAAAGGGGGCGAGTCTCTGGAAACACCATATATTTT. Protein: CATRERGRVSGNTIYF. The whole variable domain, remainder taken from reference TRBV19 and TRBJ1-3, is DGGITQSPKYLFRKEGQNVTLSCEQNLNHDAMYWYRQDPGQGLRLIYYSQIVNDFQKGDIAEGYSVSREKKESFPLTVTSAQKNPTAFYLCATRERGRVSGNTIYFGEGSWLTVV.

This clone was detected once. The genes are TRBV19 and TRBJ1-2; 10 bases are shared with TRBD1. After removal of 5 bases from V and 7 bases from J, the junction contained 7 bases not matched to a gene. The CDR3 is 14 amino acids. Germline-derived CDR1 and CDR2 are LNHDA and SQIVND (reference sequence). For the CDR3, the DNA is TGTGCCAGTAGTTCCCGGGACAGGGGCTCTGGCTACACCTTC. Translating gives CASSSRDRGSGYTF.

The V gene is TRBV2, the J gene TRBJ2-5; tentative D call: TRBD1 (5 bases). The CDR3 runs to 15 residues. Germline assignment: CDR1 SNHLY and CDR2 FYNNEI. V lost 5 bases and J lost 4, with 17 bases in between. The CDR3: CASSLNNGRAETQYF. The CDR3, as DNA: TGTGCCAGCAGTCTAAACAACGGCAGGGCAGAGACCCAGTACTTC.

The chain combines TRBV5-1 with TRBJ1-1; no clear D. Trimming removed 1 base at V and 1 base at J, with 8 bases between. The CDR3 runs to 14 residues. Germline V lookup: CDR1 SGHRS, CDR2 YFSETQ. The CDR3 loop reads CASSLSGRNTEAFF. The CDR3 nucleotides read TGCGCCAGCAGCTTGAGTGGGAGGAACACTGAAGCTTTCTTT.

The rearrangement links TRBV19 to TRBJ2-1; 9 bases fit TRBD2. V lost 10 bases and J lost 11; bases outside the gene matches: 21. This CDR3 has 16 residues. Germline V gene data show CDR1 as LNHDA and CDR2 as SQIVND (reference sequence). CDR3: CATALHPGGRDLKQFF. In DNA form, the CDR3 reads TGTGCCACCGCGCTTCATCCTGGCGGGAGGGACTTAAAGCAGTTCTTC.